The 3 T cell receptor beta chains in this list originate from one sample, sequenced in a study of blood T cell repertoires in COVID-19. Libraries were prepared by immunoSEQ multiplex PCR; TCRdb keeps only in-frame clonotypes and omits some of them. The sample holds some 200,000 clones; 88% are singletons and the top ten take roughly 5.5%. The sample consisted of peripheral blood. These receptors all stem from a man aged 35 to 55 with active or convalescent COVID-19.

This chain uses TRBV6-2 or TRBV6-3 with TRBJ2-7; perhaps TRBD1 as D (6 bases). This CDR3 comprises 14 residues. In germline, CDR1 is MNHEY, CDR2 SVGEGT. V lost 2 bases and J 0 bases, leaving 8 bases between the germline ends. CDR3 loop: CASSYQGGSYEQYF. CDR3 DNA sequence: TGTGCCAGCAGTTACCAAGGGGGCTCCTACGAGCAGTACTTC.

The genes are TRBV6-2 or TRBV6-3 and TRBJ2-6; TRBD1 matches 7 bases. CDR3 size: 16 residues. Germline loops: CDR1 MNHEY, CDR2 SVGEGT. J lost 6 bases, V lost 4 bases, and 9 bases had no gene match. Written as DNA, the CDR3 is TGTGCCAGCAGTTCTACAGGGGCTAGCAAGGCCAACGTCCTGACTTTC. This encodes CASSSTGASKANVLTF.

The chain is built from TRBV11-1 and TRBJ2-5; 9 positions match TRBD1. The CDR3 is made up of 14 amino acids. The trim removed 5 bases at V and 5 bases at J, leaving 6 bases unmatched. Germline-derived CDR1 and CDR2 are SGHAT and FQDESV (reference sequence). The CDR3 nucleotides are TGTGCCAGCAGCCACCGACAGGGGGGTGAGACCCAGTACTTC. Its translation is CASSHRQGGETQYF.